This T cell receptor beta chain derives from a study of blood T cell repertoires in COVID-19. Method: immunoSEQ multiplex PCR; TCRdb's copy keeps in-frame clones and lacks some. The table includes roughly 290,000 clones, around 90% detected once. This CDR3 is built from 11 residues. V was clipped by 2 bases and J by 10 bases, with 6 bases between them. CDR1 is MNHEY and CDR2 is SVGEGT in the germline V gene. The sequenced material came from peripheral blood. The TCR comes from a woman in her twenties or thirties with COVID-19, enrolled during active disease. V is TRBV6-2 or TRBV6-3 and J is TRBJ2-1; a possible D gene is TRBD1 (6 bases). The CDR3 reads CASSYGQEQFF. In DNA form, the CDR3 reads TGTGCCAGCAGTTACGGACAGGAGCAGTTCTTC.